The 22 T cell receptor beta chains listed next were all sequenced from one sample in a study of T cells in Graves' hyperthyroidism and ophthalmopathy. The TCR beta CDR3 regions underwent amplification using RNA transcripts as the source. During a first-round RT-PCR of the TCR CDR3, the HTBI primer set was used. TCRdb fed the multiplex PCR reads into MiXCR, producing one record per CDR3 protein. Of around 280,000 distinct CDR3 sequences listed, about an eighth are singletons. What was sequenced was blood. Source of these receptors: a woman in her twenties or thirties with Graves' hyperthyroidism that later progressed to Graves' ophthalmopathy.

In regard to this clonotype: This clone may be a read error of a much larger clone one base away. J is TRBJ1-5 and V is TRBV6-2 or TRBV6-3; tentative D call: TRBD1 (5 bases). Germline assignment: CDR1 MNHEY and CDR2 SVGEGT. This CDR3 has 14 amino acids. The CDR3 spells CAGSRQSGNQPQHF. The CDR3, as DNA: TGTGCCGGCAGCCGACAGTCGGGCAATCAGCCCCAGCATTTT.

V and J are TRBV7-2 and TRBJ2-7; no clear D. The germline V and J ends were trimmed by 1 base and 1 base, with 11 bases remaining between them. CDR1 SGHTA and CDR2 FQGNSA come from the germline V gene. This CDR3 spans 15 amino acids. As DNA, the CDR3 is TGTGCCAGCAGCTTAGAGGGCGGAGATTCCTACGAGCAGTACTTC. As protein: CASSLEGGDSYEQYF.

The rearrangement uses TRBV9 and TRBJ2-3; TRBD2 agrees at 14 bases. J gave up 6 bases and V 4 bases, and 7 bases lay outside the gene matches. Germline CDR1 is SGDLS and CDR2 is YYNGEE. The CDR3 runs 16 residues. This chain's CDR3 is CASSLGLAGGGDTQYF. The CDR3 region has the DNA TGTGCCAGCAGCTTAGGACTAGCGGGAGGCGGGGATACGCAGTATTTT.

Many counts were recorded for this clonotype. The rearrangement links TRBV9 to TRBJ1-1; D perhaps matches TRBD1 (6 bases). Between the trimmed V and J ends, which lost 7 bases and 3 bases, there was a span of 13 bases. Germline V gene data show CDR1 as SGDLS and CDR2 as YYNGEE. This CDR3 region has 13 residues. The CDR3 here is CASGAGVYTEAFF. DNA for the CDR3: TGTGCCAGCGGGGCAGGGGTTTACACTGAAGCTTTCTTT.

In its sample, this clonotype was seen many times. The chain couples TRBV29-1 to TRBJ2-2; 15 nucleotides line up with TRBD2. Germline CDR1 and CDR2: SQVTM and ANQGSEA. The CDR3 runs 17 residues. With V trimmed by 6 bases and J by 5 bases, 10 bases remained unmatched. CDR3 DNA sequence: TGCAGCGTAGCCGGGACTAGCGGGAGGCCTCTTACCGGGGAGCTGTTTTTT. Translated: CSVAGTSGRPLTGELFF.

This sequence joins TRBV14 and TRBJ1-5; no definite D call. This CDR3 region has 19 residues. The V end was cut by 3 bases, the J end by 1 base, with 22 bases between. CDR1 SGHDN and CDR2 FVKESK come from the germline V gene. The DNA of the CDR3 is TGTGCCAGCAGCCAGAGACTAGGAGGCACCTCCCCGAGCAATCAGCCCCAGCATTTT. Encoded protein: CASSQRLGGTSPSNQPQHF. Based on the CDR3 plus reference TRBV14 and TRBJ1-5, the full variable domain is EAGVTQFPSHSVIEKGQTVTLRCDPISGHDNLYWYRRVMGKEIKFLLHFVKESKQDESGMPNNRFLAERTGGTYSTLKVQPAELEDSGVYFCASSQRLGGTSPSNQPQHFGDGTRLSIL.

This clonotype was seen ten or more times. The chain couples TRBV9 to TRBJ1-1; D is perhaps TRBD1 (6 bases). Germline loops: CDR1 SGDLS, CDR2 YYNGEE. The CDR3 has 15 residues. V shed 4 bases and J shed 2 bases, with 15 bases lying between them. The CDR3: CASSWGQSGNTEAFF. As DNA, the CDR3 is TGTGCCAGCAGCTGGGGACAAAGCGGCAACACTGAAGCTTTCTTT.

The sample holds many counts of this clonotype. The chain couples TRBV7-9 to TRBJ2-7; D remains unclear. This CDR3 contains 13 residues. The germline gives CDR1 SEHNR, CDR2 FQNEAQ (reference sequence). V gave up 0 bases and J gave up 7 bases, with 10 bases separating them. The CDR3 here is CASSLADLREQYF. The DNA for the CDR3 is TGTGCCAGCAGCTTAGCTGACCTCCGGGAGCAGTACTTC.

This clonotype showed up many times. The CDR3: CASRLTGAGELFF. Written as DNA, the CDR3 is TGTGCCAGCAGACTGACAGGGGCCGGGGAGCTGTTTTTT. This chain joins TRBV2 and TRBJ2-2, with TRBD1 matching 8 bases. Germline V gene sequence: CDR1 SNHLY, CDR2 FYNNEI. This CDR3 has 13 amino acids. J gave up 6 bases and V 6 bases, and 3 bases lay outside the gene matches.

The rearrangement joins TRBV7-8 to TRBJ2-2, with D perhaps TRBD1 (6 bases). Trimming took off 11 bases at V and 4 bases at J, with 20 bases between the two ends. CDR1 SGHVS and CDR2 FQNEAQ come from the germline V gene. The CDR3 has 15 residues. The chain's CDR3 is CAQGDTRGATGELFF. Written as DNA, the CDR3 is TGTGCCCAAGGGGACACCCGAGGAGCCACCGGGGAGCTGTTTTTT. Full variable domain (rest looked up from reference TRBV7-8 and TRBJ2-2): GAGVSQSPRYKVAKRGQDVALRCDPISGHVSLFWYQQALGQGPEFLTYFQNEAQLDKSGLPSDRFFAERPEGSVSTLKIQRTQQEDSAVYLCAQGDTRGATGELFFGEGSRLTVL.

This clonotype was observed a single time. This may stem from a read error, because a much larger clone lies one nucleotide away. V and J are TRBV28 and TRBJ1-5; D is uncertain. The germline CDR1 and CDR2 sequences are MDHEN and SYDVKM. There are 12 residues in the CDR3. The CDR3 here is CACSITNQPQHF. The DNA for the CDR3 is TGTGCCTGCAGTATAACCAATCAGCCCCAGCATTTT.

This clonotype was detected many times. The chain is built from TRBV6-1 and TRBJ1-5; 11 nucleotides agree with TRBD1. Germline values: CDR1 MNHNS, CDR2 SASEGT. The CDR3 has 14 amino acids. The V segment lost 6 bases and the J segment 6 bases; nucleotides outside the gene matches: 4. CDR3 loop: CASRGQGGGQPQHF. CDR3 nucleotides: TGTGCCAGCAGGGGACAGGGGGGAGGTCAGCCCCAGCATTTT.

This clonotype occurred many times. V gene TRBV7-6 combines with J gene TRBJ2-1; 8 nucleotides agree with TRBD2. CDR3 length: 16 amino acids. The ends lost 5 bases at V and 5 bases at J; junction bases unmatched: 11. Germline V lookup: CDR1 SGHVS, CDR2 FNYEAQ. CDR3 protein: CASSPGASGYNNEQFF. CDR3 in DNA: TGTGCCAGCAGCCCGGGTGCTAGCGGGTACAACAATGAGCAGTTCTTC.

The table lists this clonotype with many counts. The V call is TRBV28, the J call TRBJ2-7; 7 nucleotides match TRBD1. This CDR3 is 14 amino acids long. Looked up from germline, CDR1 is MDHEN and CDR2 is SYDVKM. J was trimmed by 2 bases and V by 7 bases; bases with no gene match: 8. The CDR3 sequence: CASTDWDSPYEQYF. CDR3 nucleotides: TGTGCCAGCACCGACTGGGACAGCCCCTACGAGCAGTACTTC.

Many counts were recorded for this clonotype. This chain links TRBV3-1 with TRBJ2-7; TRBD2 agrees at 8 bases. The V segment lost 5 bases and the J segment 3 bases; nucleotides outside the gene matches: 6. The CDR3 contains 14 residues. Germline CDR1 LGHDT, CDR2 YNNKEL (reference sequence). This CDR3 is CASSSGGFLYEQYF. CDR3 sequence (DNA): TGTGCCAGCAGCTCGGGAGGGTTCCTCTACGAGCAGTACTTC.

This clonotype showed up many times. The gene calls are TRBV28 and TRBJ2-6; 7 bases are a match to TRBD2. J gave up 2 bases and V 6 bases, and 10 bases lay outside the gene matches. CDR1 is MDHEN, CDR2 SYDVKM, per germline. The CDR3 consists of 17 residues. The CDR3 protein is CASRPPGGSAGANVLTF. DNA for the CDR3: TGTGCCAGCAGGCCCCCGGGCGGGAGTGCTGGGGCCAACGTCCTGACTTTC.

This clonotype was counted many times. V gene TRBV27 combines with J gene TRBJ2-1, with TRBD1 as a possible D gene (5 bases). CDR1 is MNHEY and CDR2 is SMNVEV in the germline V gene (reference sequence). Trimming pared 10 bases from V and 8 bases from J, leaving 21 bases between. The CDR3 has 14 amino acids. In DNA form, the CDR3 reads TGTGCCACTCTAGGGGTACAGGATCCCCATGAGCAGTTCTTC. This translates into CATLGVQDPHEQFF.

This clonotype was counted a few times. The genes are TRBV5-1 and TRBJ1-2, with D perhaps matching TRBD1 (5 bases). V lost 2 bases to trimming and J lost 3 bases, with 14 bases between them. Germline loops: CDR1 SGHRS, CDR2 YFSETQ. CDR3 length equals 15 residues. The CDR3 nucleotides are TGCGCCAGCAGCTTCGAAGGGGTGGATTACTATGGCTACACCTTC. It is translated as CASSFEGVDYYGYTF.

This clonotype was observed at least ten times. The genes are TRBV2 and TRBJ2-4; D not certain. From germline, CDR1 is SNHLY and CDR2 FYNNEI. The CDR3 runs 15 residues. Trimming cost V 3 bases and J 0 bases, with 9 bases left between them. This CDR3 is CASSEAVLAKNIQYF. The CDR3 coding sequence is TGTGCCAGCAGTGAGGCAGTTCTAGCCAAAAACATTCAGTACTTC.

This clonotype has ten or more counts. V and J are TRBV2 and TRBJ1-1; TRBD1 is a possible D gene (6 bases). The CDR3 totals 13 residues. The V gene lost 5 bases and the J gene lost 4 bases, with 11 bases spanning the gap. Germline V gives CDR1 SNHLY, CDR2 FYNNEI. In nucleotides, the CDR3 is TGTGCCAGCAGTTCCCAGGGGTCCACTGAAGCTTTCTTT. Its protein is CASSSQGSTEAFF.

On this clonotype itself: A much larger clone differs by one base, so this may be a read error. The conserved phenylalanine or tryptophan is not found at the CDR3 terminus, so this likely reflects a read error. CDR3 region: CASSLSPSTTNTEAFL. CDR3 coding DNA: TGCGCCAGCAGCCTATCGCCCTCAACTACGAACACTGAAGCTTTCCTT. The chain carries TRBV4-1 and TRBJ1-1; D is unresolved. The CDR3 totals 16 residues. Germline V lookup: CDR1 MGHRA, CDR2 YSYEKL. The V end lost 4 bases, the J end lost 1 base, and 16 bases lay between the germline ends.

There are many counts of this clonotype. The chain couples TRBV27 to TRBJ1-2; D is uncertain. The germline V gene encodes CDR1 MNHEY and CDR2 SMNVEV (reference sequence). The CDR3 consists of 14 residues. With 0 bases removed from V and 6 bases from J, the gap between germline ends came to 11 bases. CDR3 amino acids: CASSLSRNINGYTF. CDR3 coding DNA: TGTGCCAGCAGTTTATCAAGAAATATCAATGGCTACACCTTC.